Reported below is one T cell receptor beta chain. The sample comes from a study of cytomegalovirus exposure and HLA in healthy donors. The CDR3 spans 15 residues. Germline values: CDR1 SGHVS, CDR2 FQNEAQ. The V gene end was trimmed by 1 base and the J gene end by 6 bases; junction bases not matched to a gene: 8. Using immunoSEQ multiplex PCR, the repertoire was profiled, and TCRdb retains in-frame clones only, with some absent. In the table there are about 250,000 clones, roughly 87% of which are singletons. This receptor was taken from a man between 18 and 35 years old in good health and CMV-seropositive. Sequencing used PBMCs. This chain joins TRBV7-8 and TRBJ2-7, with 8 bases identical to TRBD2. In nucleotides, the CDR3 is TGTGCCAGCAGCTTAGTTCCGGGACTAGAATCCGAGCAGTACTTC. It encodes CASSLVPGLESEQYF.